This T cell receptor (beta chain) is from a study of blood T cell repertoires in COVID-19. The wider study: Nucleic acid was either cDNA or gDNA, and it came from T cells, B-cell-depleted T cells, or PBMCs.

Germline CDR1 MGHRA, CDR2 YSYEKL. The CDR3 has 16 amino acids. Trimming removed 2 bases at V and 0 bases at J, with 12 bases between. In the original processing: Using reference gene primer amplification, nucleated cell counts were estimated. Profiling relied on immunoSEQ multiplex PCR, and the TCRdb table lists in-frame clones only, not all of them. D and trimming come from the DNA, and the V and J calls and clone size come from that table. The profile covers about 70,000 clones, with 80% to 90% appearing a single time and 8.2% taken by the ten largest. The TCR comes from a man aged 50-59 years with active COVID-19. The sequenced material came from peripheral blood. The genes are TRBV4-1 and TRBJ2-3, with TRBD2 as a possible D gene (5 bases). The CDR3 sequence is CASSQTLVISTDTQYF. CDR3 DNA sequence: TGCGCCAGCAGCCAAACACTAGTAATTAGCACAGATACGCAGTATTTT.